This TCR beta chain was captured by sequencing in a study of cytomegalovirus exposure and HLA in healthy donors. Study-level results: In an earlier analysis, in several hundred donors, most V segments appeared productive either ~87% or ~30% of the time. Analyses of presence/absence relied on an assumption of roughly uniform sequencing depth across donors.

Primers: 60 Vbeta forward and 13 Jbeta reverse. Per the authors' pipeline: In a later analysis, of 80 million or so unique beta chains, around 11 million appeared in at least two donors. TCRdb's table, derived via immunoSEQ multiplex PCR, lists solely in-frame clones and lacks some. V and J calls and clone size are copied from that table; D and trimming were computed from the DNA. In total, the table holds fewer than 250,000 clones. As regards this clone: Its target is not known.

The sequenced material came from PBMCs. This sequence originates from a woman in her twenties or thirties in good health and CMV-seropositive.

DNA of the CDR3: TGCGCCAGCAGCTTGGTTAGCGGGAGGTGGGGCACAGATACGCAGTATTTT. Its protein product is CASSLVSGRWGTDTQYF. J is TRBJ2-3 and V is TRBV5-1, with 10 bases that match TRBD2. CDR3 length equals 17 residues. CDR1 and CDR2 (germline): SGHRS, YFSETQ. The trim removed 0 bases at V and 1 base at J, leaving 5 bases unmatched.